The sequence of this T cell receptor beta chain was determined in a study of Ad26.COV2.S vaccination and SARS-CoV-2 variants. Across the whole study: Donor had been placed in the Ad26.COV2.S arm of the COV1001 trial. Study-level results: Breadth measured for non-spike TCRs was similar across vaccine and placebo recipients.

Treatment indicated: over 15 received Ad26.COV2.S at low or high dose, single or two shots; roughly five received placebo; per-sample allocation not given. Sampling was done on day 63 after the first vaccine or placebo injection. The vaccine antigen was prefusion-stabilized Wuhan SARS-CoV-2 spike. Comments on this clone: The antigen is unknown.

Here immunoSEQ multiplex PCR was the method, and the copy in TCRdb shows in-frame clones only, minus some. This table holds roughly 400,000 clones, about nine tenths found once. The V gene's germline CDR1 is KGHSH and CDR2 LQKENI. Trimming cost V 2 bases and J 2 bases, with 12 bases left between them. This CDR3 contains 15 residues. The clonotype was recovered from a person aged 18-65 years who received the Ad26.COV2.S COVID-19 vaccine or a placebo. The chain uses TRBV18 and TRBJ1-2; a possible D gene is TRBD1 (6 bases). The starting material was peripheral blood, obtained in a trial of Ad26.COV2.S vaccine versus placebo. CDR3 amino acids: CASSPAIQGNYGYTF. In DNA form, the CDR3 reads TGTGCCAGCTCACCAGCGATTCAGGGGAACTATGGCTACACCTTC.